These T cell receptor beta chains were read from a single sample in a study of regulatory T cells in long-lasting Graves disease. TCRdb reprocessed the multiplex PCR reads via MiXCR and lists one record per CDR3 protein. The profile shows about 370,000 distinct CDR3 sequences, roughly 15% of them singletons. Source: peripheral blood mononuclear cells (PBMCs), taken at new diagnosis, from a patient treated with antithyroid drugs. The origin of the receptors is a female donor with Graves disease. Each CDR3 is given with its conserved first and last residue. Each record gives: clone size, J gene, D gene, V gene, CDR3 protein, CDR3 DNA. A D gene is named only where the DNA matches it firmly. Clone size is shown for a subset of rows, as once, few, many or a class of expanded clone.

many,TRBJ1-6,.,TRBV5-6,CASSQAGRSNSPLHF,TGTGCCAGCAGCCAGGCAGGCAGGAGTAATTCACCCCTCCACTTT
many,TRBJ2-7,TRBD1,TRBV20-1,CSATQGQHYEQYF,TGCAGTGCTACACAGGGACAGCACTACGAGCAGTACTTC
.,TRBJ2-2,.,TRBV4-1,CASSQVLRGRVGELFF,TGCGCCAGCAGCCAAGTCCTTCGTGGGCGGGTCGGGGAGCTGTTTTTT
many,TRBJ2-7,.,TRBV18,CASSLVTGEQYF,TGTGCCAGCTCACTGGTAACAGGGGAGCAGTACTTC
.,TRBJ1-4,TRBD1,TRBV19,CASSSGTVGTLGEKLFF,TGTGCCAGTAGCTCCGGGACAGTGGGTACCCTTGGTGAAAAACTGTTTTTT
many,TRBJ2-3,TRBD1,TRBV20-1,CSASLPQGARTDTQYF,TGCAGTGCTAGCCTCCCTCAGGGGGCGCGTACAGATACGCAGTATTTT
many,TRBJ2-7,.,TRBV27,CASRPGLHLSYEQYF,TGTGCCAGCAGGCCAGGACTACACCTCTCCTACGAGCAGTACTTC
many,TRBJ2-1,.,TRBV30,CAWSAWGTGSSYNEQFF,TGTGCCTGGAGTGCCTGGGGTACAGGCAGCTCCTACAATGAGCAGTTCTTC
many,TRBJ2-4,.,TRBV28,CASSLGAKNIQYF,TGTGCCAGCAGTTTAGGAGCCAAAAACATTCAGTACTTC
many,TRBJ2-7,TRBD2,TRBV12-3/TRBV12-4,CASNDGLAGYEQYF,TGTGCCAGCAATGACGGACTAGCGGGCTACGAGCAGTACTTC
many,TRBJ1-5,.,TRBV6-1,CASTAQTGSNQPQHF,TGTGCCAGCACAGCCCAGACGGGTAGCAATCAGCCCCAGCATTTT
.,TRBJ2-1,.,TRBV6-2/TRBV6-3,CASRIRGPNEQFF,TGTGCCAGCAGAATCAGGGGCCCTAATGAGCAGTTCTTC
.,TRBJ2-1,TRBD1,TRBV7-3,CASSPGQPAYFNEQFF,TGTGCCAGCAGCCCGGGACAGCCCGCGTACTTCAATGAGCAGTTCTTC
many,TRBJ2-1,TRBD2,TRBV20-1,CSASLGLAGDEQFF,TGCAGTGCTAGTCTAGGACTAGCGGGAGATGAGCAGTTCTTC
many,TRBJ2-7,.,TRBV6-1,CASSDYRDEQYF,TGTGCCAGCAGTGATTACCGGGACGAGCAGTACTTC
many,TRBJ2-5,TRBD2,TRBV29-1,CSVEQGGGPSGQYF,TGCAGCGTTGAACAGGGCGGGGGGCCAAGTGGCCAGTACTTC
many,TRBJ2-5,.,TRBV11-2,CASSSHEGGQETQYF,TGTGCCAGCAGCTCCCATGAGGGGGGGCAGGAGACCCAGTACTTC
many,TRBJ2-1,TRBD2,TRBV28,CASSFAGGLAEQFF,TGTGCCAGCAGTTTTGCGGGAGGGCTCGCTGAGCAGTTCTTC
few,TRBJ2-2,TRBD2,TRBV20-1,CSARDRTSGNLNTGELFF,TGCAGTGCTAGAGATCGGACTAGCGGGAACCTGAACACCGGGGAGCTGTTTTTT
many,TRBJ2-2,.,TRBV20-1,CSARAQNTGELFF,TGCAGTGCTCGGGCCCAGAACACCGGGGAGCTGTTTTTT
many,TRBJ1-1,.,TRBV12-3/TRBV12-4,CASSWDLNTEAFF,TGTGCCAGCAGTTGGGACCTGAACACTGAAGCTTTCTTT
.,TRBJ2-6,.,TRBV9,CASSGGPGANVLTF,TGTGCCAGCAGCGGGGGACCTGGGGCCAACGTCCTGACTTTC
many,TRBJ1-1,TRBD1,TRBV20-1,CSAPQQGVGSEAFF,TGCAGTGCCCCTCAGCAGGGGGTCGGATCTGAAGCTTTCTTT
many,TRBJ2-2,TRBD2,TRBV4-2,CASSQLRTSGLTPTGELFF,TGTGCCAGCAGCCAACTTAGGACTAGCGGGCTTACTCCCACCGGGGAGCTGTTTTTT
many,TRBJ2-3,.,TRBV19,CASKGLTTTTDTQYF,TGTGCCAGTAAGGGACTCACGACTACCACAGATACGCAGTATTTT
many,TRBJ2-7,.,TRBV29-1,CSVEEPAGENSYEQYF,TGCAGCGTTGAAGAACCGGCAGGGGAAAACTCCTACGAGCAGTACTTC
many,TRBJ1-1,TRBD1,TRBV20-1,CSAAGTANTEAFF,TGCAGTGCTGCCGGGACAGCGAACACTGAAGCTTTCTTT
.,TRBJ1-1,TRBD1,TRBV10-3,CAIMEGAGTEAFF,TGTGCCATCATGGAGGGGGCAGGCACTGAAGCTTTCTTT
many,TRBJ1-2,TRBD1,TRBV12-3/TRBV12-4,CASSLAQDRRYGYTF,TGTGCCAGCAGTTTAGCGCAGGACAGGCGCTATGGCTACACCTTC
.,TRBJ1-2,.,TRBV29-1,CSVAEDSPNGCTF,TGCAGCGTTGCCGAGGACAGCCCCAACGGCTGCACCTTC
.,TRBJ1-1,.,TRBV29-1,CSAEVSGQNTEAFF,TGCAGCGCCGAAGTGTCGGGGCAGAACACTGAAGCTTTCTTT
many,TRBJ2-3,TRBD1,TRBV28,CASISPGQGPTDTQYF,TGTGCCAGCATAAGTCCCGGACAGGGACCCACAGATACGCAGTATTTT
.,TRBJ1-2,.,TRBV20-1,CSARDPRVGYGYTF,TGCAGTGCTAGAGATCCCAGGGTCGGCTATGGCTACACCTTC
few,TRBJ1-5,.,TRBV6-1,CASSEVERQPQHF,TGTGCCAGCAGTGAAGTGGAAAGGCAGCCCCAGCATTTT
few,TRBJ1-3,.,TRBV5-5,CASSATVGSGNTIYF,TGTGCCAGCAGCGCGACAGTCGGCTCTGGAAACACCATATATTTT
many,TRBJ1-5,TRBD1,TRBV12-3/TRBV12-4,CASSRFWAGGGIGNQPQHF,TGTGCCAGCAGTCGCTTCTGGGCAGGGGGCGGAATCGGCAATCAGCCCCAGCATTTT
many,TRBJ2-2,TRBD2,TRBV12-3/TRBV12-4,CASSFGAGANTGELFF,TGTGCCAGCAGTTTCGGAGCGGGAGCGAACACCGGGGAGCTGTTTTTT
.,TRBJ2-1,TRBD1,TRBV20-1,CSARTGFSSYNEQFF,TGCAGTGCTAGGACAGGGTTTAGCTCCTACAATGAGCAGTTCTTC
once,TRBJ2-4,TRBD2,TRBV9,CASSVGPRGGDIQYF,TGTGCCAGCAGCGTAGGCCCCCGGGGGGGGGACATTCAGTACTTC
many,TRBJ2-7,TRBD2,TRBV7-2,CASSLGTGTSGMREQYF,TGTGCCAGCAGCTTAGGGACCGGGACTAGCGGGATGCGCGAGCAGTACTTC
many,TRBJ1-2,.,TRBV20-1,CSAGEGGVYGGYTF,TGCAGTGCTGGAGAAGGGGGGGTGTACGGTGGCTACACCTTC
.,TRBJ2-2,TRBD2,TRBV29-1,CSARSGAGELFF,TGCAGCGCCCGTAGCGGGGCCGGGGAGCTGTTTTTT
.,TRBJ2-5,.,TRBV2,CASSEGYMSARKETQYF,TGTGCCAGCAGTGAAGGGTATATGTCAGCTAGAAAAGAGACCCAGTACTTC
.,TRBJ2-7,.,TRBV5-1,CASSLGADLRGEEQYF,TGCGCCAGCAGCTTGGGAGCCGACTTGCGGGGAGAAGAGCAGTACTTC
few,TRBJ2-2,TRBD2,TRBV6-1,CASSPTRASGGELFF,TGTGCCAGCAGTCCCACCAGGGCTAGCGGCGGGGAGCTGTTTTTT
few,TRBJ1-5,.,TRBV29-1,CSKSYEFNQPQHF,TGCAGCAAATCATATGAGTTCAATCAGCCCCAGCATTTT